The entry below gives a single T cell receptor (beta chain) sequence along with its context. The same CDR3 arises from other DNA sequences in this sample as well. Sequenced by immunoSEQ multiplex PCR; TCRdb stores in-frame clones only, minus some. The sample includes about 180,000 clones, 82% seen only once; the top ten take about a sixth. This sample is drawn from a study of blood T cell repertoires in COVID-19. At the level of the study: Sources were T cells, B-cell-depleted T cells, or PBMCs; the material itself was cDNA or gDNA.

With 3 bases clipped from V and 0 bases from J, the junction kept 1 base outside the gene matches. The CDR3 extends over 14 amino acids. Germline V gene lookup returns CDR1 LNHDA and CDR2 SQIVND (reference sequence). This chain links TRBV19 with TRBJ1-1; 7 nucleotides agree with TRBD1. Sequencing used PBMCs or T cells enriched from blood (not recorded which). The receptor was derived from a man aged 55 to 69 who had recovered from COVID-19. The DNA for the CDR3 is TGTGCCAGTAGTATCGGACAGGTGAACACTGAAGCTTTCTTT. This gives the protein CASSIGQVNTEAFF.